The sequence of this TCR beta chain was determined in a study of shared clonotypes between healthy human individuals. At the deep level, the assay was run. When replicate PCRs were run on sorted subsets, they used about 200 ng DNA, about 30,000 T cell genomes. Here immunoSEQ multiplex PCR was the method, and the copy in TCRdb shows in-frame clones only, minus some. The data hold over 850,000 clones, with approximately 80% observed a single time. The V gene's germline CDR1 is SGHNT and CDR2 YYREEE (reference sequence). The CDR3 extends over 14 amino acids. V was clipped by 3 bases and J by 1 base, with 11 bases between them.

The chain employs TRBV5-4 and TRBJ2-7, with D hard to call. The sequence came from a man younger than 35 in good health. Some clones in this sample may be carry-over from other donors' samples. Sequencing used memory CD4+ T cells from PBMCs. The subset: CD45RA-negative fraction. CDR3 in amino acids: CASSSELGSYEQYF. The CDR3 DNA sequence: TGTGCCAGCAGCTCCGAACTGGGTTCCTACGAGCAGTACTTC.